This entry concerns a single T cell receptor beta chain. The CDR3 sequence is 15 residues long. Germline V gene data show CDR1 as SGHVS and CDR2 as FQNEAQ. After removal of 2 bases from V and 7 bases from J, the junction contained 7 bases not matched to a gene. These data belong to a study of blood T cell repertoires in COVID-19. The authors' processing: Using reference gene primer amplification, nucleated cell counts were estimated. The table came from immunoSEQ multiplex PCR; TCRdb's copy has only in-frame clones and leaves some out. The V and J calls and the clone size are those of that table, but D and trimming were determined from the DNA. The data hold approximately 240,000 clones, with approximately 91% observed a single time.

This TCR was recovered from a woman aged 35 to 49 who had recovered from COVID-19. Sequencing was performed on peripheral blood. The J gene is TRBJ1-5, the V gene TRBV7-8; 8 positions agree with TRBD1. CDR3 residues: CASSLTAGGGQPQHF. The CDR3 DNA is TGTGCCAGCAGCTTAACCGCAGGGGGCGGGCAGCCCCAGCATTTT.